One sample yielded the 14 T cell receptor beta chains listed below, sequenced in a study of blood T cell repertoires in COVID-19 (TCRdb year 2020). The method was the immunoSEQ multiplex PCR assay. TCRdb stores this immuneACCESS table with in-frame sequences only. Part of the clones is absent; in the studies checked, under half of the shortfall reflects unresolved V genes, and no reason is known for the rest. This sample is represented by some 250,000 clones; about four fifths of them were singletons. Around 7.2% of the sample rests with the top ten. Input material: peripheral blood. The receptor source for this set is a woman over 75 with COVID-19, enrolled during active disease.

The chain links TRBV10-2 to TRBJ2-7; D call uncertain. CDR1 and CDR2 (germline): WSHSY, SAAADI. V lost 6 bases, J lost 0 bases, and 6 bases lay in between. This CDR3 has 12 residues. The DNA for the CDR3 is TGCGCCAGCAGCGTTTTCTCCTACGAGCAGTACTTC. Translation: CASSVFSYEQYF.

The DNA of the CDR3 is TGTGCCAGCAGCCAAGGGGACAGGGGGTACAATGAGCAGTTCTTC. It specifies CASSQGDRGYNEQFF. The rearrangement links TRBV3-1 (or the pseudogene TRBV3-2) to TRBJ2-1; 11 bases fit TRBD1. CDR3 length: 15 amino acids. V was clipped by 1 base and J by 4 bases; unmatched bases: 0. Germline V CDR1 and CDR2: LGHDT, YNNKEL (reference sequence).

Points on this clone: Distinct nucleotide sequences in the sample also encode this CDR3. The chain links TRBV5-1 to TRBJ2-3; 9 positions match TRBD2. Germline V gene lookup returns CDR1 SGHRS and CDR2 YFSETQ. The junction had 0 bases not matched to a gene; V was cut back by 0 bases and J by 1 base. This CDR3 has 15 amino acids. In nucleotides, the CDR3 is TGCGCCAGCAGCTTGGGACTAGCGGGCACAGATACGCAGTATTTT. Translated: CASSLGLAGTDTQYF.

CDR3 DNA: TGCGCCAGCAGCGATGGACAGCCGCAGTACACTGAAGCTTTCTTT. It codes for CASSDGQPQYTEAFF. The gene calls are TRBV5-1 and TRBJ1-1; a possible D gene is TRBD1 (6 bases). V shed 4 bases and J shed 3 bases, with 16 bases lying between them. CDR1 is SGHRS, CDR2 YFSETQ, per germline. The CDR3 runs to 15 residues.

This chain joins TRBV6-5 and TRBJ2-1, with 8 bases that match TRBD2. The CDR3 contains 14 residues. The V segment lost 2 bases and the J segment 6 bases; nucleotides outside the gene matches: 3. The germline CDR1 and CDR2 sequences are MNHEY and SVGAGI. The CDR3 DNA sequence: TGTGCCAGCAGTTACATAGCGGGGATCAATGAGCAGTTCTTC. Translated: CASSYIAGINEQFF.

The chain employs TRBV2 and TRBJ2-1, with TRBD2 matching 7 bases. The germline V gene has CDR1 SNHLY and CDR2 FYNNEI. CDR3 length: 21 residues. Trimming removed 4 bases from V and 0 bases from J; junction bases left unmatched: 21. Written as DNA, the CDR3 is TGTGCCAGCAGTGCTCCGGGGGTGGGGAGGGCCATAGCAGGCTCCTACAATGAGCAGTTCTTC. Protein sequence: CASSAPGVGRAIAGSYNEQFF.

CDR3: CASRPRQGGGGYTF. CDR3 DNA sequence: TGCGCCAGCAGGCCTCGACAGGGAGGCGGTGGCTACACCTTC. This sequence joins TRBV5-1 and TRBJ1-2; 7 bases are shared with TRBD1. V was clipped by 5 bases and J by 7 bases; unmatched bases: 11. CDR1 and CDR2 (germline): SGHRS, YFSETQ. This CDR3 is built from 14 residues.

The chain couples TRBV19 to TRBJ2-5; D is possibly TRBD2 (5 bases). V lost 5 bases, J lost 3 bases, and 19 bases lay in between. The V gene's germline CDR1 is LNHDA and CDR2 SQIVND (reference sequence). The length of the CDR3 is 16 residues. The CDR3: CASSPGSLNFKETQYF. CDR3 bases: TGTGCCAGTAGTCCGGGATCCCTAAATTTCAAAGAGACCCAGTACTTC.

The CDR3 DNA reads TGTGCCTGGAGCGGACTAGCGGGAGAGCGCACCGGGGAGCTGTTTTTT. It yields the protein CAWSGLAGERTGELFF. This rearrangement joins TRBV30 to TRBJ2-2; 13 bases line up with TRBD2. CDR1 is GTSNPN, CDR2 SVGIG, per germline (reference sequence). Trimming at V came to 3 bases and at J to 4 bases, leaving 5 bases not matched to a gene. The CDR3 contains 16 residues.

This clone was counted a few times. The V call is TRBV7-6, the J call TRBJ1-6; 9 bases line up with TRBD1. The CDR3 spans 14 residues. From germline, CDR1 is SGHVS and CDR2 FNYEAQ. J lost 9 bases, V lost 6 bases, and 6 bases had no gene match. This CDR3 is CASSTTGGVSPLHF. The CDR3 DNA is TGTGCCAGCAGTACAACAGGGGGCGTTTCACCCCTCCACTTT.

The chain couples TRBV6-4 to TRBJ2-1, with D possibly TRBD2 on 6 matching bases. This CDR3 contains 16 residues. Germline V gene sequence: CDR1 MRHNA, CDR2 SNTAGT. Trimming took off 2 bases at V and 0 bases at J, with 11 bases between the two ends. In DNA, the CDR3 is TGTGCCAGCAGTGACCCGGCCGGGAGCTCCTACAATGAGCAGTTCTTC. It translates to CASSDPAGSSYNEQFF.

This sequence joins TRBV5-1 and TRBJ2-5, with 8 bases lining up with TRBD1. V shed 4 bases and J 4 bases; nucleotides not matched to a gene: 3. Per germline, CDR1 SGHRS and CDR2 YFSETQ. The CDR3 covers 13 residues. CDR3 DNA: TGCGCCAGCAGCCCGGACAGGGCAGAGACCCAGTACTTC. Translated, it gives CASSPDRAETQYF.

The V gene is TRBV28, the J gene TRBJ2-7; 11 bases are shared with TRBD2. CDR3 length equals 15 residues. Looked up from germline, CDR1 is MDHEN and CDR2 is SYDVKM. Trimming removed 2 bases from V and 6 bases from J; junction bases left unmatched: 6. The CDR3 nucleotides are TGTGCCAGCAGTTTACCCCTAGCGGGAGGAGGCGAGCAGTACTTC. It encodes CASSLPLAGGGEQYF.

The rearrangement uses TRBV28 and TRBJ2-3, with D possibly TRBD1 on 7 matching bases. This CDR3 has 14 amino acids. V dropped 7 bases and J dropped 4 bases, with 15 bases sitting between them. CDR1 MDHEN and CDR2 SYDVKM come from the germline V gene. The CDR3 DNA follows: TGTGCCAGCAAAGGGGGCGGGACGGCAGATACGCAGTATTTT. This codes for CASKGGGTADTQYF.